One sample yielded the 26 T cell receptor beta chains listed below, sequenced in a study of CD4 T cells in relation to SARS-CoV-2 and coronaviruses. Profiled with immunoSEQ multiplex PCR; TCRdb holds only in-frame clones, not every one. This sample has approximately 20,000 clones, with about 80% found just once. These receptors have no identified antigens. Before the COVID-19 pandemic, during about 2011-2019, CD4+ T cells were taken from unexposed donors. Isolation of CD4+ T cells took place after less than twelve days in culture. Sequenced sample: CD4+ T cells from PBMCs, cultured in vitro. The receptors stem from a human donor in good health.

This chain connects TRBV20-1 to TRBJ2-5; D call uncertain. Per the germline V gene, CDR1 is DFQATT and CDR2 is SNEGSKA (reference sequence). V shed 6 bases and J shed 6 bases, with 11 bases lying between them. The CDR3 covers 11 residues. The CDR3 spells CSAPNLQTQYF. The CDR3 DNA follows: TGCAGTGCCCCTAACCTACAGACCCAGTACTTC.

The chain carries TRBV9 and TRBJ1-2; weak D call: TRBD1 (6 bases). This CDR3 has 16 residues. The germline V and J ends were trimmed by 0 bases and 3 bases, with 15 bases remaining between them. The germline gives CDR1 SGDLS, CDR2 YYNGEE. This CDR3 reads CASSVASGGADYGYTF. CDR3 bases: TGTGCCAGCAGCGTAGCTTCCGGGGGGGCAGACTATGGCTACACCTTC.

This clone was detected only once. The chain is built from TRBV12-3 or TRBV12-4 and TRBJ2-7, with D perhaps matching TRBD1 (5 bases). V lost 5 bases and J 5 bases, leaving 13 bases between the germline ends. The CDR3 is made up of 13 amino acids. CDR3 sequence reads: CASSIRGIDEQYF. The CDR3 region has the DNA TGTGCCAGCAGTATTAGGGGTATCGACGAGCAGTACTTC.

The chain recombines TRBV5-1 with TRBJ2-3; no reliable D call. CDR3 size: 16 residues. Germline values: CDR1 SGHRS, CDR2 YFSETQ. V was pared by 4 bases and J by 3 bases, with 18 bases between. The CDR3 DNA reads as TGCGCCAGCAGCCTGTCGGGCAGGACGTTTACAGATACGCAGTATTTT. Translation gives CASSLSGRTFTDTQYF.

The CDR3 DNA follows: TGTGCCAGCAGCCAAGTTGTGGGGAATGAGCAGTTCTTC. Protein product: CASSQVVGNEQFF. This chain joins TRBV3-1 (or the pseudogene TRBV3-2) and TRBJ2-1, with D hard to call. CDR1 is LGHDT and CDR2 is YNNKEL in the germline V gene (reference sequence). This CDR3 is built from 13 residues. V shed 1 base and J shed 7 bases, with 8 bases lying between them.

V gene TRBV19 combines with J gene TRBJ1-2; TRBD1 might be the D (6 bases). V gave up 5 bases and J gave up 4 bases, with 14 bases separating them. Per germline, CDR1 LNHDA and CDR2 SQIVND (reference sequence). The CDR3 extends over 14 amino acids. The CDR3, as DNA: TGTGCCAGTAGTTGGGGGCGGGACCTCTATGGCTACACCTTC. Amino acid sequence: CASSWGRDLYGYTF.

The rearrangement links TRBV18 to TRBJ1-5; no definite D call. Trimming shortened V by 3 bases and J by 0 bases, and 3 bases separated the two germline ends. The CDR3 length is 13 residues. Germline lookup yields CDR1 KGHSH and CDR2 LQKENI. CDR3 amino acids: CASSPGSNQPQHF. The CDR3, as DNA: TGTGCCAGCTCACCGGGTAGCAATCAGCCCCAGCATTTT. Combining the CDR3 with reference TRBV18 and TRBJ1-5 gives the whole variable domain NAGVMQNPRHLVRRRGQEARLRCSPMKGHSHVYWYRQLPEEGLKFMVYLQKENIIDESGMPKERFSAEFPKEGPSILRIQQVVRGDSAAYFCASSPGSNQPQHFGDGTRLSIL.

The chain couples TRBV3-1 (or the pseudogene TRBV3-2) to TRBJ2-3; 7 bases fit TRBD2. CDR3 length: 15 residues. J gave up 3 bases and V 2 bases, and 5 bases lay outside the gene matches. CDR1 LGHDT and CDR2 YNNKEL come from the germline V gene (reference sequence). CDR3 loop: CASSQWGGETDTQYF. The CDR3 nucleotides read TGTGCCAGCAGCCAATGGGGGGGGGAGACAGATACGCAGTATTTT.

The chain joins TRBV11-2 to TRBJ1-5, with 7 bases matching TRBD1. The CDR3 contains 13 residues. Germline loops: CDR1 SGHAT, CDR2 FQNNGV. Germline trimming cut 6 bases from V and 3 bases from J; bases unmatched to any gene: 2. The CDR3 sequence: CASSGQANQPQHF. Here the CDR3 DNA reads TGTGCCAGCAGTGGACAGGCCAATCAGCCCCAGCATTTT.

The rearrangement links TRBV13 to TRBJ1-2; a possible D gene is TRBD1 (6 bases). This CDR3 has 15 amino acids. Germline CDR1 PRHDT, CDR2 FYEKMQ (reference sequence). V gave up 1 base and J gave up 4 bases, with 13 bases separating them. This chain's CDR3 is CASSLEGRGTYGYTF. DNA for the CDR3: TGTGCCAGCAGCTTAGAGGGCAGGGGAACCTATGGCTACACCTTC.

The chain carries TRBV10-3 and TRBJ1-2, with D perhaps matching TRBD1 (5 bases). This CDR3 has 12 amino acids. Trimming pared 6 bases from V and 7 bases from J, leaving 12 bases between. Germline CDR1 ENHRY, CDR2 SYGVKD. CDR3 residues: CAIRGTMGGYTF. The CDR3 DNA reads as TGTGCCATCAGGGGGACGATGGGTGGCTACACCTTC.

This chain uses TRBV5-1 with TRBJ2-7, with 7 bases fitting TRBD2. The V gene's germline CDR1 is SGHRS and CDR2 YFSETQ. This CDR3 is built from 16 residues. J was trimmed by 3 bases and V by 0 bases; bases with no gene match: 9. CDR3 nucleotide sequence: TGCGCCAGCAGCTTGGCAACCGGGACTACCGTCTACGAGCAGTACTTC. Encoded protein: CASSLATGTTVYEQYF.

The V call is TRBV10-3, the J call TRBJ2-3; the match to TRBD1 covers 7 bases. The CDR3 is 14 amino acids. V lost 6 bases to trimming and J lost 2 bases; unmatched junction nucleotides: 5. Germline lookup yields CDR1 ENHRY and CDR2 SYGVKD. CDR3 bases: TGTGCCATCAGAGGGGGCGGATTCACAGATACGCAGTATTTT. Translated, it gives CAIRGGGFTDTQYF.

This rearrangement joins TRBV6-6 to TRBJ2-3, with 8 nucleotides matching TRBD2. CDR3 length: 14 residues. CDR1 is MNHNY and CDR2 is SVGAGI in the germline V gene (reference sequence). The V segment lost 6 bases and the J segment 7 bases; nucleotides outside the gene matches: 9. In DNA form, the CDR3 reads TGTGCCAGCAGCCCCGGGGGGGCTTCGTATACGCAGTATTTT. Translation: CASSPGGASYTQYF.

The genes are TRBV5-4 and TRBJ2-2; 8 bases match TRBD2. CDR1 is SGHNT, CDR2 YYREEE, per germline (reference sequence). CDR3 length: 18 residues. J gave up 5 bases and V 3 bases, and 15 bases lay outside the gene matches. The DNA for the CDR3 is TGTGCCAGCAGCTCTGGGACTATGCGGGGGGCGGTAACCGGGGAGCTGTTTTTT. This codes for CASSSGTMRGAVTGELFF.

This chain links TRBV6-5 with TRBJ2-7; D ambiguous. Trimming took 5 bases from V and 6 from J, leaving 11 bases between them. The V gene's germline CDR1 is MNHEY and CDR2 SVGAGI. This CDR3 comprises 12 residues. The CDR3 nucleotides are TGTGCCAGCAGTAGGGTTCCTAGCGAGCAGTACTTC. The encoded protein is CASSRVPSEQYF.

This clone has just a few counts. The chain uses TRBV11-2 and TRBJ1-1, with 7 bases lining up with TRBD1. The length of the CDR3 is 11 residues. The trim removed 5 bases at V and 9 bases at J, leaving 3 bases unmatched. CDR1 is SGHAT and CDR2 is FQNNGV in the germline V gene. CDR3 nucleotides: TGTGCCAGCAGCGAGGGACAGAAAGCTTTCTTT. This codes for CASSEGQKAFF.

The chain uses TRBV2 and TRBJ2-1; D remains unclear. CDR1 is SNHLY and CDR2 is FYNNEI in the germline V gene. CDR3 size: 13 residues. V was shortened by 3 bases and J by 3 bases, with 6 bases between the two germline ends. CDR3 nucleotides: TGTGCCAGCAGTGATACAGTCTACAATGAGCAGTTCTTC. It yields the protein CASSDTVYNEQFF.

The rearrangement uses TRBV18 and TRBJ1-5, with no clear D. This CDR3 region has 17 residues. Germline loops: CDR1 KGHSH, CDR2 LQKENI. V lost 2 bases to trimming and J lost 0 bases, with 14 bases between them. The chain's CDR3 is CASSPAQPDYSNQPQHF. CDR3 nucleotide sequence: TGTGCCAGCTCACCAGCACAGCCGGATTATAGCAATCAGCCCCAGCATTTT.

The V call is TRBV7-2, the J call TRBJ2-2; 10 bases fit TRBD2. Trimming at V came to 5 bases and at J to 4 bases, leaving 10 bases not matched to a gene. This CDR3 is 17 amino acids long. CDR1 SGHTA and CDR2 FQGNSA come from the germline V gene. DNA of the CDR3: TGTGCCAGCAGCCAAGTCAGCGGGAGGGCGGGCACCGGGGAGCTGTTTTTT. It codes for CASSQVSGRAGTGELFF.

The chain uses TRBV25-1 and TRBJ2-7; 7 bases agree with TRBD2. There are 11 residues in the CDR3. Germline V gene data show CDR1 as MGHDK and CDR2 as SYGVNS. V gave up 8 bases and J gave up 4 bases; unmatched junction bases: 2. CDR3 in amino acids: CASGGGYEQYF. For the CDR3, the DNA is TGTGCCAGCGGGGGGGGTTACGAGCAGTACTTC.

To note about this clone: At one end the junction does not follow the germline gene, possibly because of a read error. V and J are TRBV7-9 and TRBJ2-5, with 7 positions matching TRBD1. CDR3 length: 14 residues. Germline V lookup: CDR1 SEHNR, CDR2 FQNEAQ (reference sequence). The CDR3 here is CAGSSGTAQEAQYF. The CDR3, as DNA: TGTGCCGGTTCTTCCGGGACAGCCCAAGAGGCCCAGTACTTC.

The chain is built from TRBV11-2 and TRBJ1-2, with D perhaps TRBD1 (5 bases). Germline CDR1 and CDR2: SGHAT and FQNNGV. Trimming shortened V by 5 bases and J by 8 bases, and 15 bases separated the two germline ends. The CDR3 covers 13 residues. As DNA, the CDR3 is TGTGCCAGCAGCCTAGCGGGGGTGGGAGGCTACACCTTC. Its translation is CASSLAGVGGYTF.

The sample holds a few counts of this clone. This rearrangement joins TRBV2 to TRBJ1-2, with D hard to call. This CDR3 has 13 amino acids. Trimming removed 6 bases from V and 4 bases from J, with 12 bases in between. Germline values: CDR1 SNHLY, CDR2 FYNNEI. The CDR3 region is CASSPDPPYGYTF. The CDR3 coding sequence is TGTGCCAGCAGCCCCGATCCCCCCTATGGCTACACCTTC.

The chain joins TRBV6-6 to TRBJ1-1; D not resolved. Germline lookup yields CDR1 MNHNY and CDR2 SVGAGI (reference sequence). The CDR3 has 13 amino acids. Trimming left V 6 bases short and J 4 bases short, with 12 bases between. CDR3 amino acids: CASRAVGGTEAFF. For the CDR3, the DNA is TGTGCCAGCAGAGCCGTGGGAGGCACTGAAGCTTTCTTT.

The chain joins TRBV5-6 to TRBJ2-7; D is perhaps TRBD2 (6 bases). The CDR3 loop spans 16 amino acids. The germline gives CDR1 SGHDT, CDR2 YYEEEE. The V gene lost 4 bases and the J gene lost 1 base, with 18 bases spanning the gap. The CDR3 loop is CASSPLGGSGSYEQYF. The CDR3 nucleotides are TGTGCCAGCAGCCCTCTTGGGGGGTCTGGATCCTACGAGCAGTACTTC.